This TCR beta chain was captured by sequencing in a study of blood T cell repertoires in COVID-19 (dated by TCRdb to the early 2020s). About the study as a whole: The collaborator samples originated in the United States, Italy and Spain and spanned the acute and convalescent phases of COVID-19. The samples were drawn from the first 160 participants of the ongoing ImmuneRACE study and from 1,200 or so subjects provided by 6 global collaborators. The repertoires were released in a freely available public database intended as a resource for research on the immune response to SARS-CoV-2. Deeply sampled blood TCRbeta repertoires from subjects exposed to, actively infected with, or recovered from COVID-19 were included in the dataset. Where HLA class I and class II types were available, the types were taken from metadata supplied by the sample provider, not from assay-based typing. Nearly every sample came with metadata listing a de-identified subject ID, COVID-19 status, age in years and sex. The prospective study material was composed of cDNA or gDNA derived from T cells, B-cell-depleted T cells, or PBMCs.

The germline V gene specifies MGHDK as CDR1 and SYGVNS as CDR2. The CDR3 contains 15 residues, cysteine and phenylalanine counted. Of all the DNA, just the CDR3 is kept, 45 bases in frame from base 1. V and J are truncated by 4 bases and 5 bases respectively, leaving an intervening sequence of 17 bases. Participants in the prospective study were aged about 18 to 100 years, lived in over 20 United States geographic areas, and enrolled through a virtual design. In the prospective study, cohorts were assigned on the basis of participant-reported clinical history obtained from a screening survey and a study questionnaire. For ImmuneRACE Cohort 3, a participant was defined as recovered based on two consecutive negative NP/OP PCR tests, clearance by a healthcare professional, or resolution of symptoms. Each participant in the prospective study had whole blood, serum and a nasopharyngeal or oropharyngeal swab collected by mobile phlebotomists. Prospective study participants could optionally give additional blood draws and questionnaires over an approximately two-month period. Before DNA extraction, prospective study blood samples were shipped either frozen or at room temperature.

The immunoSEQ Assay, a bias-controlled multiplex PCR, was used to amplify TCRbeta CDR3 regions from genomic DNA. In the source study's methods: The number of nucleated cells in each sample was estimated from the amplification of reference gene primers within the assay. To quantify the absolute abundance of each unique TCRbeta CDR3 rearrangement, sequence reads were collapsed and filtered. For each sample, productive Simpson clonality was calculated by taking the square root of Simpson's diversity index across productive rearrangements. TCRdb re-hosts the immuneACCESS table, in-frame sequences only. Its copies lack some clones; in the studies checked, an unresolved V gene accounts for under half of them, and the cause for the rest is not known. The V and J calls and clone size come from that table; D and trimming were worked out from the DNA. Recorded for this sample are roughly 150,000 clones; roughly 85% of them occurred a single time. 15% to 20% of the sample rests with the top ten.

For this clone: No cognate antigen has been identified for it. One base away there is no much larger clone; base qualities are not given.

Broader findings and caveats from the paper: The amount of clinical and demographic metadata varied by source and participant and was provided uncurated.

Input material: PBMCs or T cells enriched from blood (not recorded which). This sequence originates from a man aged 55 to 69 who had recovered from COVID-19. The rearranged segments are TRBV25-1 and TRBJ1-1, with an unclear D gene assignment. The DNA sequence reads TGTGCCAGCAGTGCGGCAGGAAGGAGGAGGACTGAAGCTTTCTTT. It specifies CASSAAGRRRTEAFF.